This is a list of T cell receptor beta chains from one sample in a study of shared clonotypes between healthy human individuals. Sequencing was performed with immunoSEQ multiplex PCR; in TCRdb, only in-frame clones are kept and a portion is missing. The top ten hold under 2% of the sample, which has approximately 2,200,000 clones, 85% to 95% seen once. The sample was naive CD8+ T cells from PBMCs. The source is a man between 18 and 35 years old in good health. Some clones in this sample may be carry-over from other donors' samples. Both conserved end residues are part of each CDR3. The D gene is left open where the match is weak. For some rows the clone size is stated as once, few or many, or as a class when expanded; others skip it.

NA,TRBJ2-3,TRBV9,NA,CASSSRRGGGGDTQYF,TGTGCCAGCAGCTCCCGGAGAGGAGGGGGAGGAGATACGCAGTATTTT
NA,TRBJ2-5,TRBV19,NA,CASSARGVLQETQYF,TGTGCCAGTAGTGCACGCGGGGTACTCCAAGAGACCCAGTACTTC
NA,TRBJ1-5,TRBV27,few,CASSLGAGSNQPQHF,TGTGCCAGCAGTTTAGGGGCAGGTAGCAATCAGCCCCAGCATTTT
NA,TRBJ2-2,TRBV14,NA,CASSQGSAGELFF,TGTGCCAGCAGCCAAGGTTCGGCCGGGGAGCTGTTTTTT
TRBD1,TRBJ2-4,TRBV15,NA,CATSRDTGVATKNIQYF,TGTGCCACCAGCAGAGACACAGGGGTGGCGACCAAAAACATTCAGTACTTC
NA,TRBJ1-3,TRBV5-4,NA,CASSLAGSGNTIYF,TGTGCCAGCAGCTTGGCGGGCTCTGGAAACACCATATATTTT
NA,TRBJ2-4,TRBV6-4,NA,CASSVPTQGSQAKNIQYF,TGTGCCAGCAGTGTGCCGACTCAGGGTTCCCAAGCCAAAAACATTCAGTACTTC
TRBD2,TRBJ2-5,TRBV19,NA,CASSTLGLAGAKETQYF,TGTGCCAGTAGTACCCTGGGACTAGCGGGGGCCAAAGAGACCCAGTACTTC
TRBD1,TRBJ1-1,TRBV19,NA,CASTPDRATEAFF,TGTGCCAGTACCCCAGACAGGGCCACTGAAGCTTTCTTT
TRBD2,TRBJ2-3,TRBV27,NA,CASSLLAGGLKDTQYF,TGTGCCAGCAGTTTACTAGCGGGAGGGTTAAAAGATACGCAGTATTTT
TRBD1,TRBJ2-1,TRBV13,NA,CASSPKGQGINEQFF,TGTGCCAGCAGTCCAAAGGGACAGGGGATCAATGAGCAGTTCTTC